These T cell receptor beta chains were read from a single sample in a study of blood T cell repertoires in COVID-19. Produced via immunoSEQ multiplex PCR; TCRdb's table is partial and in-frame only. This sample has about 300,000 clones; 89% occur once, and the top ten carry roughly 2.9%. Sequencing was done on a sample of PBMCs or T cells enriched from blood (not recorded which). The source of these receptors is a woman between 45 and 60 years old who had been exposed to COVID-19. CDR3s include the opening cysteine and the closing phenylalanine or tryptophan. A D gene is named only where the DNA matches it firmly. The size field is filled for only some rows; it gives once, few, many or a size class.

CDR3 protein	CDR3 DNA	D gene	V gene	J gene	clone size
CATEGGQTDTQYF	TGTGCCACCGAGGGGGGACAGACAGATACGCAGTATTTT	.	TRBV7-9	TRBJ2-3	.
CASSLGGIQETQYF	TGTGCCAGCAGCCTCGGGGGAATCCAAGAGACCCAGTACTTC	.	TRBV7-2	TRBJ2-5	once
CASSLQASYNEQFF	TGCGCCAGCAGCCTTCAAGCCTCCTACAATGAGCAGTTCTTC	.	TRBV5-1	TRBJ2-1	.
CASSRRGTSGGASRDYNEQFF	TGCGCCAGCAGCCGGAGAGGGACTAGCGGGGGGGCGAGTAGGGATTACAATGAGCAGTTCTTC	TRBD2	TRBV5-1	TRBJ2-1	.
CASSRDRGPSNQPQHF	TGTGCCAGCAGCAGGGACAGGGGGCCGAGCAATCAGCCCCAGCATTTT	TRBD1	TRBV27	TRBJ1-5	once
CASSLGQVNEKLFF	TGCGCCAGCAGCCTGGGACAGGTTAATGAAAAACTGTTTTTT	TRBD1	TRBV4-1	TRBJ1-4	.
CASSQAYRGPGGYTF	TGTGCCAGCAGCCAAGCTTACAGGGGGCCAGGAGGCTACACCTTC	TRBD1	TRBV14	TRBJ1-2	.
CASSQDLNRESEAFF	TGTGCCAGCAGCCAAGATTTGAACAGGGAGTCTGAAGCTTTCTTT	.	TRBV4-2	TRBJ1-1	.
CSVEVRRGQDTQYF	TGCAGCGTTGAAGTTCGGAGGGGGCAGGATACGCAGTATTTT	.	TRBV29-1	TRBJ2-3	.
CASSHPTSGGTKETQYF	TGTGCCAGCAGCCATCCTACTAGCGGGGGGACAAAAGAGACCCAGTACTTC	TRBD2	TRBV7-2	TRBJ2-5	once
CASSEESTANQPQHF	TGTGCCAGCAGTGAGGAGTCGACAGCGAATCAGCCCCAGCATTTT	.	TRBV2	TRBJ1-5	.
CASSSKFVGVGQPQHF	TGTGCCAGCTCATCAAAGTTCGTAGGGGTAGGTCAGCCCCAGCATTTT	.	TRBV18	TRBJ1-5	.
CATSSRAGGNEQFF	TGTGCCACCAGCAGCAGGGCCGGGGGTAATGAGCAGTTCTTC	.	TRBV15	TRBJ2-1	.
CASSKDRGTTYEQYF	TGTGCCAGTAGTAAGGACAGGGGGACTACCTACGAGCAGTACTTC	TRBD1	TRBV19	TRBJ2-7	.
CASSLNGGASEQYF	TGTGCCAGCAGCTTAAACGGGGGGGCCTCCGAGCAGTACTTC	TRBD2	TRBV7-6	TRBJ2-7	.
CASSDPWGQKQETQYF	TGTGCCAGCAGCGACCCCTGGGGACAGAAACAAGAGACCCAGTACTTC	TRBD1	TRBV9	TRBJ2-5	.
CASSQDGRGAFFYEQYF	TGTGCCAGCAGCCAAGATGGCCGGGGAGCGTTTTTCTACGAGCAGTACTTC	.	TRBV3-1/TRBV3-2	TRBJ2-7	.
CAWSARGLVGQPQHF	TGTGCCTGGAGTGCCAGGGGGCTCGTTGGGCAGCCCCAGCATTTT	TRBD1	TRBV30	TRBJ1-5	.
CAISEHVNTEAFF	TGTGCCATCAGTGAACACGTAAACACTGAAGCTTTCTTT	.	TRBV10-3	TRBJ1-1	.
CASSQEAAEGHEQYF	TGTGCCAGCAGCCAAGAAGCGGCGGAAGGCCACGAGCAGTACTTC	.	TRBV3-1/TRBV3-2	TRBJ2-7	.
CASSPGQGALYEQYF	TGCGCCAGCAGCCCAGGGCAGGGGGCTCTCTACGAGCAGTACTTC	TRBD1	TRBV4-1	TRBJ2-7	.
CASSPGHDSSPLHF	TGTGCCAGCAGTCCAGGACATGATAGTTCACCCCTCCACTTT	.	TRBV6-5	TRBJ1-6	.
CATRSSGTGVFEQFF	TGTGCCACCAGATCCTCAGGGACAGGTGTTTTTGAGCAGTTCTTC	TRBD1	TRBV15	TRBJ2-1	.
CAISAQEMNTEAFF	TGTGCCATCAGTGCGCAGGAAATGAACACTGAAGCTTTCTTT	.	TRBV10-3	TRBJ1-1	few
CSVEGQTNTGELFF	TGCAGCGTTGAGGGACAGACGAACACCGGGGAGCTGTTTTTT	TRBD1	TRBV29-1	TRBJ2-2	.
CASSQDNAGPGNIQYF	TGTGCCAGCAGCCAAGATAATGCGGGGCCAGGAAACATTCAGTACTTC	.	TRBV4-2	TRBJ2-4	once
CASSTGTGDSNQPQHF	TGTGCCAGCAGCACGGGGACAGGGGATAGCAATCAGCCCCAGCATTTT	TRBD1	TRBV6-2/TRBV6-3	TRBJ1-5	few
CASSPPASGLGETQYF	TGTGCCAGCAGTCCCCCCGCTAGCGGCCTTGGGGAGACCCAGTACTTC	TRBD2	TRBV2	TRBJ2-5	.
CASSELARTDSNQPQHF	TGTGCCAGCAGTGAACTTGCTCGGACTGATAGCAATCAGCCCCAGCATTTT	.	TRBV2	TRBJ1-5	.
CASSYHYTEAFF	TGTGCCAGCAGTTACCACTACACTGAAGCTTTCTTT	.	TRBV12-3/TRBV12-4	TRBJ1-1	.
CASSSTGWVETQYF	TGTGCCAGCAGTTCCACAGGGTGGGTAGAGACCCAGTACTTC	.	TRBV28	TRBJ2-5	.
CASSRTGSRSVHGNTIYF	TGTGCCAGCAGCCGAACCGGGAGCCGTTCGGTGCATGGAAACACCATATATTTT	.	TRBV7-9	TRBJ1-3	.
CASSSDLAYEQYF	TGTGCCAGCAGTTCCGACTTGGCCTACGAGCAGTACTTC	.	TRBV6-5	TRBJ2-7	few
CASSGQGTTYEQYF	TGTGCCAGCAGCGGACAGGGTACCACCTACGAGCAGTACTTC	TRBD1	TRBV6-5	TRBJ2-7	.
CASSTGTGSNQPQHF	TGTGCCAGCTCAACAGGGACAGGTTCCAATCAGCCCCAGCATTTT	TRBD1	TRBV18	TRBJ1-5	.
CASSPSGGTGWGYNEQFF	TGTGCCAGCAGCCCATCTGGGGGCACGGGGTGGGGATACAATGAGCAGTTCTTC	.	TRBV11-2	TRBJ2-1	once
CASSRTGLNTGELFF	TGTGCCAGCAGCCGGACAGGATTGAACACCGGGGAGCTGTTTTTT	TRBD1	TRBV5-6	TRBJ2-2	.
CASSLGPGGETQYF	TGTGCCAGCAGCTTAGGGCCAGGGGGAGAGACCCAGTACTTC	TRBD1	TRBV7-2	TRBJ2-5	.
CASSFGDRVVNTEAFF	TGTGCCAGCAGCTTCGGAGACAGGGTGGTGAACACTGAAGCTTTCTTT	TRBD1	TRBV5-5	TRBJ1-1	.
CASSQLRQLGGEKLFF	TGTGCCAGCAGCCAACTAAGACAGTTAGGCGGTGAAAAACTGTTTTTT	.	TRBV3-1/TRBV3-2	TRBJ1-4	.
CASSLRIGTQYF	TGTGCCAGCAGCCTCCGGATTGGGACACAATACTTC	.	TRBV7-9	TRBJ2-7	.
CASSLLWGAKEQFF	TGCGCCAGCAGCTTGCTGTGGGGCGCGAAAGAGCAGTTCTTC	.	TRBV5-1	TRBJ2-1	.
CASRLNGYSSNEQYF	TGCGCCAGCAGACTTAATGGGTACAGTTCAAACGAGCAGTACTTC	.	TRBV5-1	TRBJ2-7	.
CASSLALDSNEQFF	TGTGCCAGCAGCTTAGCGCTGGACAGCAATGAGCAGTTCTTC	.	TRBV7-9	TRBJ2-1	few
CASSYGSGQDGWPQHF	TGTGCCAGCAGTTACGGCTCCGGACAGGATGGGTGGCCCCAGCATTTT	TRBD1	TRBV6-6	TRBJ1-5	.
CASSSGATPQETQYF	TGCGCCAGCAGTAGTGGGGCGACTCCACAAGAGACCCAGTACTTC	.	TRBV5-1	TRBJ2-5	.
CASSQSSGLTGAQHF	TGTGCCAGCAGCCAATCCTCAGGCCTCACCGGGGCCCAGCATTTT	.	TRBV3-1/TRBV3-2	TRBJ1-5	.
CASSLLVDRQGRLAEAFF	TGTGCCAGCAGCTTGTTGGTGGACAGACAGGGAAGATTGGCTGAAGCTTTCTTT	TRBD1	TRBV5-5	TRBJ1-1	.
CASTNPGQYYQPQHF	TGTGCCAGTACCAACCCGGGACAGTACTATCAGCCCCAGCATTTT	TRBD1	TRBV19	TRBJ1-5	few
CASSIQDNNYGYTF	TGTGCCAGTAGCATACAGGACAACAACTATGGCTACACCTTC	.	TRBV19	TRBJ1-2	.
CASGLTGPNTEAFF	TGCGCCAGCGGCCTGACAGGGCCGAACACTGAAGCTTTCTTT	TRBD1	TRBV5-1	TRBJ1-1	.
CATSWGGTRDGELFF	TGTGCCACGTCCTGGGGGGGCACGCGGGACGGGGAGCTGTTTTTT	.	TRBV10-3	TRBJ2-2	.
CSVDSTSGSYEQYF	TGCAGCGTTGATTCCACTAGCGGTAGCTACGAGCAGTACTTC	TRBD2	TRBV29-1	TRBJ2-7	.